The clone carrying this T cell receptor beta chain has just a few counts. Its antigen is unknown. This entry belongs to a study of early T cells in non-severe SARS-CoV-2 infection. Unique molecular identifiers tagged individual cDNA molecules. A single record per CDR3 protein comes from TCRdb applying MiXCR to the 5' RACE reads. Among roughly 43,000 distinct CDR3 sequences listed, around 23% were seen once. V was clipped by 5 bases and J by 6 bases, with 13 bases between them. This CDR3 is 13 amino acids long. Notes on the study in general: The VDJdb matching leaned toward anti-spike CD8 responses and overlooked private and CD4 specificities.

This specimen was whole blood, taken at baseline. The receptor comes from an adult who was a healthcare worker with PCR-confirmed SARS-CoV-2 infection or an uninfected control (not recorded which). J is TRBJ1-2 and V is TRBV12-3 or TRBV12-4; weak D call: TRBD1 (6 bases). The CDR3 region has the DNA TGTGCCAGCAGTACCTATGGGGGGCATGGCTACACCTTC. Residues: CASSTYGGHGYTF.